Presented here are 29 T cell receptor beta chains from one specimen sequenced in a study of cytomegalovirus exposure and HLA in healthy donors. PCR involved 60 Vbeta and 13 Jbeta primers. Produced via immunoSEQ multiplex PCR; TCRdb's table is partial and in-frame only. This repertoire includes approximately 140,000 clones. The sample consisted of PBMCs. All receptors come from a middle-aged woman in good health and CMV-seronegative.

This chain joins TRBV7-8 and TRBJ2-7; 8 nucleotides line up with TRBD1. V dropped 5 bases and J dropped 3; count of bases not matched to a gene: 9. Germline V gene sequence: CDR1 SGHVS, CDR2 FQNEAQ. The CDR3 runs 15 residues. CDR3 sequence: CASSRTTGASYEQYV. CDR3 nucleotides: TGTGCCAGCAGCCGCACGACAGGGGCAAGCTACGAGCAGTACGTC.

Here the CDR3 reads CASSAGQNYGYTF. CDR3 sequence (DNA): TGTGCCAGCAGCGCCGGACAAAACTATGGCTACACCTTC. The chain is built from TRBV5-4 and TRBJ1-2, with a tentative D call TRBD1 (5 bases). The CDR3 length is 13 residues. Per the germline V gene, CDR1 is SGHNT and CDR2 is YYREEE (reference sequence). V was pared by 4 bases and J by 2 bases, with 9 bases between.

The chain recombines TRBV11-2 with TRBJ1-2; 8 bases are shared with TRBD1. This CDR3 has 16 residues. Germline CDR1 and CDR2: SGHAT and FQNNGV. With V trimmed by 5 bases and J by 4 bases, 12 bases remained unmatched. The CDR3 loop is CASSQQGTGTFYGYTF. CDR3 nucleotides: TGTGCCAGCAGCCAGCAGGGGACAGGTACTTTCTATGGCTACACCTTC.

CDR3 in amino acids: CASSILRYSNQPQHF. The CDR3, as DNA: TGTGCCAGTAGTATCCTCAGATATAGCAATCAGCCCCAGCATTTT. The chain has TRBV19 and TRBJ1-5; D gene unclear. CDR3 length equals 15 residues. V was clipped by 3 bases and J by 0 bases, with 9 bases between them. CDR1 and CDR2 from the germline V gene are LNHDA and SQIVND (reference sequence).

The chain couples TRBV7-6 to TRBJ1-4, with 7 bases lining up with TRBD1. The V gene's germline CDR1 is SGHVS and CDR2 FNYEAQ. The trim removed 0 bases at V and 6 bases at J, leaving 13 bases unmatched. This CDR3 is 18 amino acids long. The DNA for the CDR3 is TGTGCCAGCAGCTTAGCGGAGGGGGCAGAAGGGGTGGATGAAAAACTGTTTTTT. Protein sequence: CASSLAEGAEGVDEKLFF.

The genes are TRBV28 and TRBJ2-2; possible D gene TRBD1, 5 bases. Germline CDR1 is MDHEN and CDR2 is SYDVKM. V was clipped by 3 bases and J by 0 bases, with 8 bases between them. This CDR3 has 15 amino acids. CDR3 nucleotides: TGTGCCAGCAGTTTGTTACAGGCGAACACCGGGGAGCTGTTTTTT. Amino acids: CASSLLQANTGELFF.

The chain carries TRBV7-2 and TRBJ1-1; D remains ambiguous. V was shortened by 4 bases and J by 4 bases, with 10 bases between the two germline ends. Per germline, CDR1 SGHTA and CDR2 FQGNSA. The CDR3 has 13 amino acids. CDR3 loop: CASSSEGGTEAFF. DNA for the CDR3: TGTGCCAGCAGCTCGGAGGGAGGCACTGAAGCTTTCTTT.

V gene TRBV14 combines with J gene TRBJ1-4, with D maybe TRBD1 (5 bases). The germline gives CDR1 SGHDN, CDR2 FVKESK. V lost 4 bases, J lost 8 bases, and 17 bases lay in between. This CDR3 is 15 amino acids long. The CDR3 here is CASSRIQGPGEKLFF. CDR3 nucleotides: TGTGCCAGCAGCCGAATCCAGGGCCCAGGGGAAAAACTGTTTTTT.

The V gene is TRBV6-6, the J gene TRBJ1-5; 7 bases map to TRBD1. The CDR3 contains 16 residues. With V trimmed by 6 bases and J by 7 bases, 15 bases remained unmatched. Germline values: CDR1 MNHNY, CDR2 SVGAGI (reference sequence). CDR3 sequence (DNA): TGTGCCAGCAGCCCACCTATCGACAGGGAAGTCCAGCCCCAGCATTTT. Protein product: CASSPPIDREVQPQHF.

The chain combines TRBV18 with TRBJ1-1; D ambiguous. The V gene's germline CDR1 is KGHSH and CDR2 LQKENI. This CDR3 comprises 13 residues. Deletions cut 3 bases from V and 5 bases from J, with 10 bases between. CDR3 amino acids: CASSPSRGTEAFF. DNA of the CDR3: TGTGCCAGCTCACCGAGTCGGGGTACTGAAGCTTTCTTT.

The J gene is TRBJ2-7, the V gene TRBV28; 11 positions match TRBD2. Germline V CDR1 and CDR2: MDHEN, SYDVKM. V lost 3 bases and J lost 3; bases outside the gene matches: 7. The CDR3 totals 16 residues. The CDR3 bases are TGTGCCAGCAGTTTCAGCCCGGGACTAGCGGACTACGAGCAGTACTTC. Translated: CASSFSPGLADYEQYF.

The chain combines TRBV27 with TRBJ1-1; D possibly corresponds to TRBD1 (5 bases). The CDR3 is 13 amino acids. Deletions cut 4 bases from V and 5 bases from J, with 11 bases between. CDR1 is MNHEY and CDR2 is SMNVEV in the germline V gene (reference sequence). CDR3 coding DNA: TGTGCCAGCAGTTCCCAGGGTCATACTGAAGCTTTCTTT. As protein: CASSSQGHTEAFF.

V and J are TRBV13 and TRBJ2-3; the D gene is possibly TRBD1 (5 bases). The CDR3 length is 15 residues. CDR1 is PRHDT, CDR2 FYEKMQ, per germline (reference sequence). V was shortened by 5 bases and J by 2 bases, with 14 bases between the two germline ends. DNA of the CDR3: TGTGCCAGCAGCCACCGACAGCAGAACACAGATACGCAGTATTTT. It is translated as CASSHRQQNTDTQYF.

The chain is built from TRBV29-1 and TRBJ1-5; D gene unclear. This CDR3 is 13 amino acids long. Per the germline V gene, CDR1 is SQVTM and CDR2 is ANQGSEA. V shed 4 bases and J shed 3 bases, with 10 bases lying between them. The CDR3 nucleotides read TGCAGCGTTGGTCCAGGACTCAATCAGCCCCAGCATTTT. Protein product: CSVGPGLNQPQHF.

The genes are TRBV4-1 and TRBJ2-2; 10 bases are shared with TRBD2. Germline assignment: CDR1 MGHRA and CDR2 YSYEKL. The CDR3 sequence is 17 residues long. Trimming took 1 base from V and 2 from J; bases not matched to a gene: 4. The CDR3 here is CASSQGLAGGNTGELFF. DNA for the CDR3: TGCGCCAGCAGCCAAGGTTTAGCGGGGGGCAACACCGGGGAGCTGTTTTTT.

In DNA, the CDR3 is TGCGCCAGCAGCTCACAGGGGGCTATTGACACCGGGGAGCTGTTTTTT. Translation: CASSSQGAIDTGELFF. This chain links TRBV5-1 with TRBJ2-2; 9 positions agree with TRBD1. CDR1 and CDR2 (germline): SGHRS, YFSETQ. The CDR3 has 16 residues. The V and J ends lost 3 bases and 3 bases, in that order; junction bases with no gene match: 6. The variable domain in full, with the rest retrieved from reference TRBV5-1 and TRBJ2-2, is KAGVTQTPRYLIKTRGQQVTLSCSPISGHRSVSWYQQTPGQGLQFLFEYFSETQRNKGNFPGRFSGRQFSNSRSEMNVSTLELGDSALYLCASSSQGAIDTGELFFGEGSRLTVL.

The genes are TRBV7-2 and TRBJ1-2; the D is unclear. V was cut by 0 bases and J by 4 bases, with 9 bases left in between. CDR3 length: 14 amino acids. Germline values: CDR1 SGHTA, CDR2 FQGNSA. The CDR3 loop reads CASSLATAGYGYTF. CDR3 nucleotide sequence: TGTGCCAGCAGCTTAGCCACAGCCGGCTATGGCTACACCTTC.

This chain joins TRBV5-1 and TRBJ1-4; TRBD1 matches 8 bases. Germline assignment: CDR1 SGHRS and CDR2 YFSETQ. The CDR3 spans 17 residues. V shed 0 bases and J 0 bases; nucleotides not matched to a gene: 4. CDR3 sequence reads: CASSLGGQGPTNEKLFF. DNA for the CDR3: TGCGCCAGCAGCTTGGGTGGACAGGGCCCAACTAATGAAAAACTGTTTTTT.

This chain joins TRBV25-1 and TRBJ2-7, with TRBD1 matching 8 bases. There are 17 residues in the CDR3. Germline values: CDR1 MGHDK, CDR2 SYGVNS. Trimming cost V 4 bases and J 7 bases; bases outside gene matches: 18. The CDR3 loop reads CASSALEKTGASEEQYF. In DNA, the CDR3 is TGTGCCAGCAGTGCCCTCGAGAAGACAGGGGCCTCGGAGGAGCAGTACTTC.

The chain joins TRBV5-6 to TRBJ1-2; 9 positions match TRBD1. The CDR3 loop spans 15 amino acids. Trimming cost V 4 bases and J 4 bases; bases outside gene matches: 8. Germline assignment: CDR1 SGHDT and CDR2 YYEEEE. The CDR3 DNA reads TGTGCCAGCAGCGGCTTACAGGGGGCTAGCTATGGCTACACCTTC. Amino acid sequence: CASSGLQGASYGYTF.

The chain uses TRBV7-3 and TRBJ2-1; TRBD2 matches 12 bases. V gave up 5 bases and J gave up 11 bases; unmatched junction bases: 10. This CDR3 contains 15 residues. Germline V lookup: CDR1 SGHTA, CDR2 FQGTGA. Written as DNA, the CDR3 is TGTGCCAGCAGCCGACTAGCGGGGGCCACAGGGAAGCAGTTCTTC. This sequence encodes CASSRLAGATGKQFF.

The chain uses TRBV10-3 and TRBJ1-3; TRBD1 aligns across 7 bases. With 8 bases clipped from V and 1 base from J, the junction kept 8 bases outside the gene matches. There are 15 residues in the CDR3. CDR1 and CDR2 (germline): ENHRY, SYGVKD. CDR3 amino acids: CAIGGTAASGNTIYF. In nucleotides, the CDR3 is TGTGCCATCGGGGGGACAGCGGCATCTGGAAACACCATATATTTT.

The chain joins TRBV7-2 to TRBJ1-2, with a possible D match to TRBD1 (5 bases). From germline, CDR1 is SGHTA and CDR2 FQGNSA. The length of the CDR3 is 14 residues. The germline V and J ends were trimmed by 7 bases and 6 bases, with 18 bases remaining between them. CDR3 in DNA: TGTGCCAGCACGAGACAGAATTTAAGGGATGGCTACACCTTC. Translated: CASTRQNLRDGYTF. Together with reference TRBV7-2 and TRBJ1-2, the CDR3 gives the full variable domain: GAGVSQSPSNKVTEKGKDVELRCDPISGHTALYWYRQSLGQGLEFLIYFQGNSAPDKSGLPSDRFSAERTGGSVSTLTIQRTQQEDSAVYLCASTRQNLRDGYTFGSGTRLTVV.

This chain uses TRBV6-5 with TRBJ1-2; D may be TRBD1 (5 bases). From germline, CDR1 is MNHEY and CDR2 SVGAGI. The CDR3 runs 14 residues. V shed 6 bases and J shed 7 bases, with 18 bases lying between them. This chain's CDR3 is CASRPSGPLGGYTF. In DNA form, the CDR3 reads TGTGCCAGCAGACCCTCAGGGCCGTTAGGTGGCTACACCTTC.

V is TRBV5-5 and J is TRBJ1-2, with D unclear. V was trimmed by 1 base and J by 5 bases, leaving 3 bases between them. CDR1 and CDR2 (germline): SGHKS, YYEKEE (reference sequence). The CDR3 length is 11 residues. CDR3 nucleotides: TGTGCCAGCAGCTTGACATATGGCTACACCTTC. Encoded protein: CASSLTYGYTF.

This chain joins TRBV18 and TRBJ1-1; the match to TRBD1 covers 7 bases. This CDR3 region has 16 residues. After removal of 6 bases from V and 5 bases from J, the junction contained 15 bases not matched to a gene. Germline CDR1 reads KGHSH; CDR2 reads LQKENI. In DNA form, the CDR3 reads TGTGCCAGCTCGGGCCTCCTCCGAGTGGACAGGACTGAAGCTTTCTTT. It translates to CASSGLLRVDRTEAFF.

The chain is built from TRBV4-3 and TRBJ2-1, with D unclear. Trimming stripped 3 bases from V and 4 bases from J, with 10 bases between. CDR3 length equals 14 residues. Germline assignment: CDR1 LGHNA and CDR2 YSLEER. The CDR3 region is CASSQLVSYNEQFF. Written as DNA, the CDR3 is TGCGCCAGCAGCCAGCTAGTGAGTTACAATGAGCAGTTCTTC.

This chain links TRBV11-2 with TRBJ1-6, with D perhaps TRBD1 (5 bases). The CDR3 is 15 residues long. CDR1 is SGHAT and CDR2 is FQNNGV in the germline V gene. V lost 3 bases, J lost 5 bases, and 11 bases lay in between. The CDR3: CASSLQTANNSPLHF. CDR3 DNA sequence: TGTGCCAGCAGCTTGCAGACAGCTAATAATTCACCCCTCCACTTT.

The V and J genes are TRBV5-1 and TRBJ2-7; the match to TRBD1 covers 8 bases. The DNA end favors TRBJ2-5, so the J call may be wrong. CDR1 and CDR2 from the germline V gene are SGHRS and YFSETQ. This CDR3 is built from 14 residues. The CDR3 spells CASSLQGGQETQYF. CDR3 nucleotide sequence: TGCGCCAGCAGCTTACAGGGGGGCCAAGAGACCCAGTACTTC.